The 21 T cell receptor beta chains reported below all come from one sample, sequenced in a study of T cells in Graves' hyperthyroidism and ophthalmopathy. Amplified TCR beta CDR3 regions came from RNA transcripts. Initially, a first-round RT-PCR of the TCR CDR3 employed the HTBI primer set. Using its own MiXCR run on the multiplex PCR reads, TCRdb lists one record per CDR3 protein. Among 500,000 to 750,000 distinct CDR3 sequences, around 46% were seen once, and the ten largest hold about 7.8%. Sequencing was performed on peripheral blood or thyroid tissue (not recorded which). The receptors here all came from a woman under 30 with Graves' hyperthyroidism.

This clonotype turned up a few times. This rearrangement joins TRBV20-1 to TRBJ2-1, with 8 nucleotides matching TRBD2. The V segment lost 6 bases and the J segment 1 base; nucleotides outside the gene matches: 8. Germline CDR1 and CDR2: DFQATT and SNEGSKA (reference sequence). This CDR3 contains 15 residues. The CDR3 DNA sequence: TGCAGTGCCGCCAGCGGGAGCGATTCCTACAATGAGCAGTTCTTC. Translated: CSAASGSDSYNEQFF.

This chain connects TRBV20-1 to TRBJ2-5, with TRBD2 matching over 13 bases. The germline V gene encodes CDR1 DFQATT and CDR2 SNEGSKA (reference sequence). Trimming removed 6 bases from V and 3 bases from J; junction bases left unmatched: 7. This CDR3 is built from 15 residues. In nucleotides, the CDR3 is TGCAGTGCGGAGACAGGGACTAGCGGGGAAGAGACCCAGTACTTC. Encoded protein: CSAETGTSGEETQYF.

The CDR3 protein is CASSTTRGYTITDTQYF. The CDR3 DNA reads as TGTGCCAGCAGCACCACCCGGGGGTACACCATTACAGATACGCAGTATTTT. The chain has TRBV7-9 and TRBJ2-3; D might be TRBD2 (6 bases). V lost 5 bases and J 3 bases, leaving 21 bases between the germline ends. Germline CDR1 SEHNR, CDR2 FQNEAQ (reference sequence). The CDR3 is 17 residues long. The full variable domain, completed using reference TRBV7-9 and TRBJ2-3, is DTGVSQNPRHKITKRGQNVTFRCDPISEHNRLYWYRQTLGQGPEFLTYFQNEAQLEKSRLLSDRFSAERPKGSFSTLEIQRTEQGDSAMYLCASSTTRGYTITDTQYFGPGTRLTVL.

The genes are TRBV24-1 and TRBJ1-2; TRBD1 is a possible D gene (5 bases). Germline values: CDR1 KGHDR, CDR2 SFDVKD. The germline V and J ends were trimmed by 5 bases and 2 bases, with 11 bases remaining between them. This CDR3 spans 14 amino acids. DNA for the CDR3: TGTGCCACCAGTGCTAGGGGACCGAACTATGGCTACACCTTC. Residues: CATSARGPNYGYTF.

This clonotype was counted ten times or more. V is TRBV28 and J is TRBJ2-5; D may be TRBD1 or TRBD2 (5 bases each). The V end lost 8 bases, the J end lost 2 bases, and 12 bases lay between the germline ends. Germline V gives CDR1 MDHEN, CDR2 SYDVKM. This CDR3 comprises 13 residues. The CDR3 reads CASAPGRQETQYF. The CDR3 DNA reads TGTGCCAGCGCGCCGGGGCGGCAAGAGACCCAGTACTTC.

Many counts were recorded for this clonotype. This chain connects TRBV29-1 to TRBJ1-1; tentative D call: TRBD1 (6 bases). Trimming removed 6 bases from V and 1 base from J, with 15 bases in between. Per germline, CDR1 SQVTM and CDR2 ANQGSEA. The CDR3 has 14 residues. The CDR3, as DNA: TGCAGCGTCCCCCCATGGACAGCGAACACTGAAGCTTTCTTT. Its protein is CSVPPWTANTEAFF. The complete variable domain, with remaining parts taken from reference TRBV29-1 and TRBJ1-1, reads SAVISQKPSRDICQRGTSLTIQCQVDSQVTMMFWYRQQPGQSLTLIATANQGSEATYESGFVIDKFPISRPNLTFSTLTVSNMSPEDSSIYLCSVPPWTANTEAFFGQGTRLTVV.

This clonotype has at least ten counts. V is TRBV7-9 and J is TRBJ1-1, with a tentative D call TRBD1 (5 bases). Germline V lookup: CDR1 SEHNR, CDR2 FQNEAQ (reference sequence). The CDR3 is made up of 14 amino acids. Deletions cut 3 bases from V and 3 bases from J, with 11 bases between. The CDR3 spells CASSFQQEDTEAFF. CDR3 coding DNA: TGTGCCAGCAGCTTTCAACAGGAGGACACTGAAGCTTTCTTT.

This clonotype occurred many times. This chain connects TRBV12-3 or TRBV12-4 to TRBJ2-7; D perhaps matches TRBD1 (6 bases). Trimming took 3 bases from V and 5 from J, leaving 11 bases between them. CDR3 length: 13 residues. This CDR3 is CASSFRQANEQYF. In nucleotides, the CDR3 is TGTGCCAGCAGTTTTCGACAGGCGAACGAGCAGTACTTC.

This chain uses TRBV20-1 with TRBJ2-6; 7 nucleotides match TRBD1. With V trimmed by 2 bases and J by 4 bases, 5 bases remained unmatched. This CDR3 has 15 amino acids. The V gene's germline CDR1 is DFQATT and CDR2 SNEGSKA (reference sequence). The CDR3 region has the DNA TGCAGTGCTAGACCCACGGGACAGGGGGCCAACGTCCTGACTTTC. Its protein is CSARPTGQGANVLTF.

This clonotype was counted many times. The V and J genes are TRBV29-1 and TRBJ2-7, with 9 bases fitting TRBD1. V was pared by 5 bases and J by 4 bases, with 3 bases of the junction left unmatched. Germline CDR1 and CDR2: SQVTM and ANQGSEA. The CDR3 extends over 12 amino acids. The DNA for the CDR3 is TGCAGCGTTTCGGGACAGGGTTACGAGCAGTACTTC. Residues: CSVSGQGYEQYF.

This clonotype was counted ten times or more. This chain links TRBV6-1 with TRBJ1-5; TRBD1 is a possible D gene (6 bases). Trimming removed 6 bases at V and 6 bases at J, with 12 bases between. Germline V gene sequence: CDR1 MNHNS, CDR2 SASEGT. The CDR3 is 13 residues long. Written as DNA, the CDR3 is TGTGCCAGCAGAAGGGGGAGAGGTCAGCCCCAGCATTTT. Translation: CASRRGRGQPQHF.

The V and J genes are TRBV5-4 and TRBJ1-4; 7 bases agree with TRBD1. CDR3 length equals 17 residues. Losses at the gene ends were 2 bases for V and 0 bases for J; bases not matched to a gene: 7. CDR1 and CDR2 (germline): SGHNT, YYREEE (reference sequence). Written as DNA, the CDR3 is TGTGCCAGCAGCTTCCGGACAGGCTTAGCAACTAATGAAAAACTGTTTTTT. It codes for CASSFRTGLATNEKLFF.

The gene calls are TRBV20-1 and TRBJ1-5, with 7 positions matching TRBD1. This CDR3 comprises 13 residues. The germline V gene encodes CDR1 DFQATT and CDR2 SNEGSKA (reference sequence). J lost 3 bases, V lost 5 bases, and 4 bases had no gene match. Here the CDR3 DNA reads TGCAGTGCTGCGGGGACAGACAATCAGCCCCAGCATTTT. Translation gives CSAAGTDNQPQHF.

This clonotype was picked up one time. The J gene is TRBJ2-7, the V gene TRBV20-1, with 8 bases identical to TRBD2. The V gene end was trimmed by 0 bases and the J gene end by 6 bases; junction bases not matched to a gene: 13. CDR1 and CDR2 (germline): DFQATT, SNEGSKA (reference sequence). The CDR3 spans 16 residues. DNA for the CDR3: TGCAGTGCTAGAGATCCAACGAGCGGGAGTCTCCGCGAGCAGTACTTC. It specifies CSARDPTSGSLREQYF.

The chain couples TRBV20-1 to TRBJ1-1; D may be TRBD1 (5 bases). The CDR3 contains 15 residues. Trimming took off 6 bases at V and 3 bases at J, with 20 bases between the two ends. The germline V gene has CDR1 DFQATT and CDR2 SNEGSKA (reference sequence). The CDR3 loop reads CSAKLQGRLDTEAFF. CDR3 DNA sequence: TGCAGTGCGAAGCTTCAGGGACGGTTAGACACTGAAGCTTTCTTT.

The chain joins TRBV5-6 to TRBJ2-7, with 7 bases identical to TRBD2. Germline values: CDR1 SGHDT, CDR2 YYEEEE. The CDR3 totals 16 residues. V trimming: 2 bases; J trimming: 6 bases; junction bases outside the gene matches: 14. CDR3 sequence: CASSFGAWEGPSEQYF. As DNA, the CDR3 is TGTGCCAGCAGCTTCGGGGCGTGGGAGGGCCCGTCCGAGCAGTACTTC.

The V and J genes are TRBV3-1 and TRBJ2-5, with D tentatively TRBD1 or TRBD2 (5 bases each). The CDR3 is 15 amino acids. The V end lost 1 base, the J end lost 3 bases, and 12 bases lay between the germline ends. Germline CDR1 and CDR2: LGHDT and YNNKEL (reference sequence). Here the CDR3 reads CASSQVWGREETQYF. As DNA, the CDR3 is TGTGCCAGCAGCCAAGTTTGGGGGAGAGAAGAGACCCAGTACTTC.

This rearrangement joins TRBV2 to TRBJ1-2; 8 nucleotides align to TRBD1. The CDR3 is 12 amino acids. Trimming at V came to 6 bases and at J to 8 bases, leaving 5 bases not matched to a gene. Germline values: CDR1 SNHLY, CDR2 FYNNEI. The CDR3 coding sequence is TGTGCCAGCAGGGACGGACAGGGAGGCTACACCTTC. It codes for CASRDGQGGYTF.

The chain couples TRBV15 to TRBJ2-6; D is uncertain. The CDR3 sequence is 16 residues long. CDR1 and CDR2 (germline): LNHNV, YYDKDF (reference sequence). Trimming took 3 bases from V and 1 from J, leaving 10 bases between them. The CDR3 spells CATSSVTGSGANVLTF. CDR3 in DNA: TGTGCCACCAGCAGCGTAACCGGGTCTGGGGCCAACGTCCTGACTTTC.

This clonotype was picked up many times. The CDR3, as DNA: TGTGCCAGCAGCTTACTAGCGGGAGCAACCGGGGAGCTGTTTTTT. This encodes CASSLLAGATGELFF. The chain links TRBV7-3 to TRBJ2-2; 10 bases fit TRBD2. The ends lost 2 bases at V and 5 bases at J; junction bases unmatched: 2. The CDR3 loop spans 15 amino acids. The germline gives CDR1 SGHTA, CDR2 FQGTGA.

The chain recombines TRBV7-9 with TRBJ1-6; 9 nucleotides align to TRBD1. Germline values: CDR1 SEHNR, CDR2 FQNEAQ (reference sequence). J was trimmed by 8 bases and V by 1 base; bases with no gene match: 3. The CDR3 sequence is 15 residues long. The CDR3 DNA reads TGTGCCAGCAGCTTAGAAGGGACAGGGTATTCACCCCTCCACTTT. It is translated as CASSLEGTGYSPLHF.